Following are 30 T cell receptor beta chains from one sample sequenced in a study of blood T cells in healthy people across ages. Primed by a sample-barcoded 5' primer and a J-beta primer mix, a second PCR proceeded for about 6 to 12 cycles. In TCRdb, the 5' RACE reads were re-called with MiXCR into one record per CDR3 protein. Of fewer than 2,000,000 distinct CDR3 sequences in the sample, around 42% were seen once. The sequenced sample consisted of blood. Receptor source: a human donor in good health.

The chain couples TRBV12-3 or TRBV12-4 to TRBJ2-1; TRBD1 or TRBD2 may be the D gene (5 bases each). V lost 5 bases and J lost 4, with 15 bases in between. The CDR3 has 15 residues. For the CDR3, the DNA is TGTGCCAGCAGTACACTACCGGGACCTTACAATGAGCAGTTCTTC. Its protein is CASSTLPGPYNEQFF.

V gene TRBV7-9 combines with J gene TRBJ1-4; D uncertain. Germline CDR1 and CDR2: SEHNR and FQNEAQ (reference sequence). With 6 bases removed from V and 4 bases from J, the gap between germline ends came to 18 bases. The CDR3 runs 16 residues. The DNA of the CDR3 is TGTGCCAGCAGTCAACCAACACGGGAAAATAATGAAAAACTGTTTTTT. Protein sequence: CASSQPTRENNEKLFF.

In this sample, this clonotype turned up many times. The chain has TRBV7-2 and TRBJ2-5; the match to TRBD1 covers 8 bases. V lost 3 bases to trimming and J lost 1 base; unmatched junction nucleotides: 1. Germline V gene lookup returns CDR1 SGHTA and CDR2 FQGNSA. The CDR3 has 14 amino acids. The CDR3 spells CASSLDRAQETQYF. CDR3 DNA: TGTGCCAGCAGCTTGGACAGGGCCCAAGAGACCCAGTACTTC.

This clonotype appeared a few times. This rearrangement joins TRBV10-3 to TRBJ2-5, with TRBD2 matching over 7 bases. The ends lost 9 bases at V and 4 bases at J; junction bases unmatched: 14. The CDR3 length is 15 residues. The germline gives CDR1 ENHRY, CDR2 SYGVKD. CDR3 bases: TGTGCCATTTCGTCCCGGGAGCGCGGGGGAGAGACCCAGTACTTC. Residues: CAISSRERGGETQYF.

Concerning this clonotype: The junction departs from the called germline gene at one end, perhaps through a read error. This chain links TRBV5-1 with TRBJ2-3, with 7 bases lining up with TRBD1. The CDR3 has 14 residues. Germline V gives CDR1 SGHRS, CDR2 YFSETQ. In DNA, the CDR3 is TGCGCCAGCAACTTGGGACAGCGCGAAGATACGCAGTATTTT. Protein: CASNLGQREDTQYF. The full variable domain, in which reference TRBV5-1 and TRBJ2-3 provide the parts outside the CDR3, is KAGVTQTPRYLIKTRGQQVTLSCSPISGHRSVSWYQQTPGQGLQFLFEYFSETQRNKGNFPGRFSGRQFSNSRSEMNVSTLELGDSALYLCASNLGQREDTQYFGPGTRLTVL.

In this sample, this clonotype turned up a few times. The chain links TRBV6-2 or TRBV6-3 to TRBJ2-1; tentatively, D is TRBD2 (5 bases). In germline, CDR1 is MNHEY, CDR2 SVGEGT. Trimming left V 5 bases short and J 7 bases short, with 12 bases between. CDR3 length: 13 residues. As DNA, the CDR3 is TGTGCCAGCAGTCCCCGAGAGGGAAATGAGCAGTTCTTC. Its translation is CASSPREGNEQFF.

This clonotype has a single count. Compared with germline, one end of the junction differs, possibly owing to a read error. J is TRBJ2-3 and V is TRBV28, with TRBD1 matching over 10 bases. Germline V gene sequence: CDR1 MDHEN, CDR2 SYDVKM. This CDR3 comprises 17 residues. CDR3 coding DNA: TGTGCCGGCAGTTCCCCCGCGACAGGGGGCGCGTTAGGTACGCAGTATTTT. Translation gives CAGSSPATGGALGTQYF. Full variable domain (outside the CDR3, taken from reference TRBV28 and TRBJ2-3): DVKVTQSSRYLVKRTGEKVFLECVQDMDHENMFWYRQDPGLGLRLIYFSYDVKMKEKGDIPEGYSVSREKKERFSLILESASTNQTSMYLCAGSSPATGGALGTQYFGPGTRLTVL.

This chain joins TRBV7-6 and TRBJ2-3, with D perhaps TRBD2 (6 bases). V gave up 5 bases and J gave up 2 bases, with 14 bases separating them. This CDR3 region has 15 residues. CDR1 is SGHVS and CDR2 is FNYEAQ in the germline V gene. The CDR3 here is CASSLGTDYTDTQYF. The CDR3 nucleotides are TGTGCCAGCAGCCTCGGGACGGACTACACAGATACGCAGTATTTT.

There are a few counts of this clonotype. This chain uses TRBV6-6 with TRBJ2-3, with D perhaps matching TRBD1 (5 bases). V was shortened by 5 bases and J by 12 bases, with 12 bases between the two germline ends. CDR1 is MNHNY, CDR2 SVGAGI, per germline (reference sequence). CDR3 size: 11 residues. CDR3 sequence: CASSTRADQYF. CDR3 DNA: TGTGCCAGCAGTACCAGGGCAGATCAGTATTTT.

The CDR3 nucleotides read TGTGCCAGCAGTTTAGAAAACAGGGGCTACGAGCAGTACTTC. This gives the protein CASSLENRGYEQYF. The chain links TRBV12-3 or TRBV12-4 to TRBJ2-7, with 7 positions matching TRBD1. The CDR3 is 14 amino acids. The ends lost 1 base at V and 3 bases at J; junction bases unmatched: 3.

This clonotype was detected only a few times. The chain has TRBV20-1 and TRBJ1-2, with a possible D match to TRBD1 (6 bases). In germline, CDR1 is DFQATT, CDR2 SNEGSKA (reference sequence). Trimming removed 5 bases at V and 1 base at J, with 11 bases between. The length of the CDR3 is 13 residues. For the CDR3, the DNA is TGCAGTGCTCCCCAGGGGAATAACTATGGCTACACCTTC. Its protein is CSAPQGNNYGYTF.

This clonotype occurred once. One junction end disagrees with the germline gene, perhaps due to a read error. The genes are TRBV9 and TRBJ1-1; a weak D match, TRBD1 (6 bases). Per germline, CDR1 SGDLS and CDR2 YYNGEE. The CDR3 contains 17 residues. CDR3 sequence: CARSVERQATTYTEAFF. For the CDR3, the DNA is TGTGCCAGAAGCGTAGAGAGACAGGCGACAACATATACTGAAGCTTTCTTT. The full variable domain, its missing parts supplied by reference TRBV9 and TRBJ1-1, is DSGVTQTPKHLITATGQRVTLRCSPRSGDLSVYWYQQSLDQGLQFLIQYYNGEERAKGNILERFSAQQFPDLHSELNLSSLELGDSALYFCARSVERQATTYTEAFFGQGTRLTVV.

V gene TRBV12-3 or TRBV12-4 combines with J gene TRBJ2-1, with D unresolved. The CDR3 consists of 15 residues. V was trimmed by 7 bases and J by 3 bases, leaving 16 bases between them. CDR3 coding DNA: TGTGCCAGCACCCTAAGACGGTGGAACTACAATGAGCAGTTCTTC. This sequence encodes CASTLRRWNYNEQFF.

V usage is TRBV9 and J usage is TRBJ1-2, with TRBD1 matching 9 bases. Trimming at V came to 7 bases and at J to 5 bases, leaving 6 bases not matched to a gene. The CDR3 consists of 13 residues. Germline-derived CDR1 and CDR2 are SGDLS and YYNGEE. CDR3 coding DNA: TGTGCCAGCGGGGGACAGGGCGGTTATGGCTACACCTTC. Translated: CASGGQGGYGYTF.

At least ten counts were recorded for this clonotype. V is TRBV29-1 and J is TRBJ1-2; 7 nucleotides agree with TRBD1. V was pared by 6 bases and J by 4 bases, with 8 bases of the junction left unmatched. The CDR3 consists of 13 residues. Per germline, CDR1 SQVTM and CDR2 ANQGSEA. In DNA form, the CDR3 reads TGCAGCGTACACAGGGGCTTCTCCTATGGCTACACCTTC. Protein: CSVHRGFSYGYTF.

The gene calls are TRBV3-1 and TRBJ2-7, with no clear D. This CDR3 is built from 11 residues. Deletions cut 5 bases from V and 5 bases from J, with 7 bases between. Germline V gene sequence: CDR1 LGHDT, CDR2 YNNKEL (reference sequence). The CDR3 bases are TGTGCCAGCAGCTGGTTCGACGAGCAGTACTTC. As protein: CASSWFDEQYF.

The rearrangement uses TRBV7-3 and TRBJ2-1; tentatively, D is TRBD1 (6 bases). Germline-derived CDR1 and CDR2 are SGHTA and FQGTGA. The CDR3 contains 14 residues. V shed 4 bases and J shed 12 bases, with 19 bases lying between them. The CDR3 bases are TGTGCCAGCAGCTCAACAGGGTCATCTGGGGGGCAGTTCTTC. Translated: CASSSTGSSGGQFF. The variable domain in full, completed from reference TRBV7-3 and TRBJ2-1, reads GAGVSQTPSNKVTEKGKYVELRCDPISGHTALYWYRQSLGQGPEFLIYFQGTGAADDSGLPNDRFFAVRPEGSVSTLKIQRTERGDSAVYLCASSSTGSSGGQFFGPGTRLTVL.

This clonotype was observed a few times. The V and J genes are TRBV7-2 and TRBJ2-1; D gene ambiguous. The CDR3 is 15 amino acids. CDR1 is SGHTA and CDR2 is FQGNSA in the germline V gene. V was pared by 5 bases and J by 5 bases, with 16 bases between. CDR3 sequence reads: CASSPRAYRDNEQFF. The CDR3 DNA sequence: TGTGCCAGCAGCCCCCGGGCCTATAGGGACAATGAGCAGTTCTTC.

This chain uses TRBV9 with TRBJ1-2, with D possibly matching TRBD1 (5 bases). Germline-derived CDR1 and CDR2 are SGDLS and YYNGEE. This CDR3 comprises 14 residues. V shed 0 bases and J shed 4 bases, with 10 bases lying between them. This CDR3 reads CASSVERGSYGYTF. DNA for the CDR3: TGTGCCAGCAGCGTAGAGAGGGGAAGCTATGGCTACACCTTC.

This clonotype showed up just once. V is TRBV9 and J is TRBJ2-3; D assignment may be TRBD1 or TRBD2 (5 bases each). The CDR3 runs 15 residues. The V gene lost 0 bases and the J gene lost 2 bases, with 10 bases spanning the gap. Germline V CDR1 and CDR2: SGDLS, YYNGEE. In nucleotides, the CDR3 is TGTGCCAGCAGCGTAGCCGGGGCCCCCACAGATACGCAGTATTTT. Amino acid sequence: CASSVAGAPTDTQYF.

The chain uses TRBV4-1 and TRBJ2-5; D ambiguous. Germline CDR1 MGHRA, CDR2 YSYEKL. The CDR3 is made up of 13 amino acids. Trimming left V 0 bases short and J 5 bases short, with 7 bases between. The CDR3 nucleotides read TGCGCCAGCAGCCAAGAAGCGTACGAGACCCAGTACTTC. This codes for CASSQEAYETQYF.

At least ten counts were recorded for this clonotype. V usage is TRBV7-2 and J usage is TRBJ1-2; D gene ambiguous. There are 17 residues in the CDR3. The V gene lost 2 bases and the J gene lost 4 bases, with 20 bases spanning the gap. Germline CDR1 and CDR2: SGHTA and FQGNSA. CDR3 region: CASSLRVADSSSYGYTF. The DNA for the CDR3 is TGTGCCAGCAGCTTAAGAGTCGCAGACTCATCTAGCTATGGCTACACCTTC. The whole variable domain, remainder taken from reference TRBV7-2 and TRBJ1-2, is GAGVSQSPSNKVTEKGKDVELRCDPISGHTALYWYRQSLGQGLEFLIYFQGNSAPDKSGLPSDRFSAERTGGSVSTLTIQRTQQEDSAVYLCASSLRVADSSSYGYTFGSGTRLTVV.

This chain joins TRBV24-1 and TRBJ2-5; a possible D gene is TRBD2 (5 bases). This CDR3 has 15 residues. CDR1 KGHDR and CDR2 SFDVKD come from the germline V gene. V shed 0 bases and J shed 4 bases, with 11 bases lying between them. The DNA for the CDR3 is TGTGCCACCAGTGATTTGTTAGGGAGCGGAGAGACCCAGTACTTC. This gives the protein CATSDLLGSGETQYF.

As DNA, the CDR3 is TGCGCCAGCAGCGACCGGGACAGCAACATGAACACTGAAGCTTTCTTT. Translating it yields CASSDRDSNMNTEAFF. The chain carries TRBV5-1 and TRBJ1-1; 7 bases fit TRBD1. Looked up from germline, CDR1 is SGHRS and CDR2 is YFSETQ. The V gene end was trimmed by 4 bases and the J gene end by 0 bases; junction bases not matched to a gene: 9. CDR3 length: 16 residues.

In DNA, the CDR3 is TGTGCCAGCAGCTTAGGGGCCAGGGACCCTCCCGAGCAGTACTTC. Translated: CASSLGARDPPEQYF. The chain combines TRBV7-9 with TRBJ2-7; perhaps D is TRBD1 or TRBD2 (5 bases each). Between the trimmed V and J ends, which lost 1 base and 6 bases, there was a span of 16 bases. The CDR3 length is 15 residues. CDR1 SEHNR and CDR2 FQNEAQ come from the germline V gene (reference sequence).

The chain employs TRBV7-9 and TRBJ2-1; 11 positions match TRBD1. CDR1 and CDR2 (germline): SEHNR, FQNEAQ (reference sequence). V shed 5 bases and J 10 bases; nucleotides not matched to a gene: 10. The CDR3 consists of 15 residues. This CDR3 reads CASSLGQGAIGEQFF. The CDR3 DNA reads TGTGCCAGCAGCCTTGGACAGGGGGCGATCGGGGAGCAGTTCTTC.

This chain joins TRBV5-1 and TRBJ2-6; possibly TRBD2 for D (5 bases). The CDR3 consists of 17 residues. Germline V gene data show CDR1 as SGHRS and CDR2 as YFSETQ. The ends were cut back, 0 bases at V and 0 bases at J, with 10 bases in the middle. The CDR3: CASSLGLFSSGANVLTF. The CDR3 nucleotides read TGCGCCAGCAGCTTGGGACTATTCAGCTCTGGGGCCAACGTCCTGACTTTC. Drawing the rest from reference TRBV5-1 and TRBJ2-6, the complete variable domain is KAGVTQTPRYLIKTRGQQVTLSCSPISGHRSVSWYQQTPGQGLQFLFEYFSETQRNKGNFPGRFSGRQFSNSRSEMNVSTLELGDSALYLCASSLGLFSSGANVLTFGAGSRLTVL.

The J gene is TRBJ1-2, the V gene TRBV9, with no clear D. Trimming pared 4 bases from V and 7 bases from J, leaving 14 bases between. Germline CDR1 reads SGDLS; CDR2 reads YYNGEE. This CDR3 region has 13 residues. CDR3: CASSRVGLGGYTF. CDR3 DNA sequence: TGTGCCAGCAGCCGGGTGGGGTTGGGTGGCTACACCTTC.

The V call is TRBV6-4, the J call TRBJ2-3; 7 positions agree with TRBD2. J gave up 5 bases and V 2 bases, and 1 base lay outside the gene matches. CDR1 and CDR2 from the germline V gene are MRHNA and SNTAGT. The CDR3 is 13 amino acids. Here the CDR3 reads CASSDRTRDTQYF. The CDR3 DNA is TGTGCCAGCAGTGACCGGACTAGAGATACGCAGTATTTT.

This clonotype came up a few times. This chain joins TRBV3-1 and TRBJ2-1; 14 bases fit TRBD2. The germline gives CDR1 LGHDT, CDR2 YNNKEL (reference sequence). V shed 7 bases and J 7 bases; nucleotides not matched to a gene: 3. The CDR3 runs to 14 residues. The CDR3 loop is CASKGLAGVNEQFF. The CDR3 DNA is TGTGCCAGCAAGGGACTAGCGGGGGTAAATGAGCAGTTCTTC.